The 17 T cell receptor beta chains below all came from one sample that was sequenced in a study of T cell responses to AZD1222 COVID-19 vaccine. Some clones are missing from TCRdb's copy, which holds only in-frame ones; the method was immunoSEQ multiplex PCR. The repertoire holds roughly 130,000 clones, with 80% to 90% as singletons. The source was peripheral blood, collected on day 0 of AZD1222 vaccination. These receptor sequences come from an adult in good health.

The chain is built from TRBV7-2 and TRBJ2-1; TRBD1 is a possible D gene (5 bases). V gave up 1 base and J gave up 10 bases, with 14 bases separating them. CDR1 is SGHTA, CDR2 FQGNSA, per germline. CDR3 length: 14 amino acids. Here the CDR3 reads CASSLDVRAREQFF. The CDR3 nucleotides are TGTGCCAGCAGCTTAGATGTCAGGGCGAGGGAGCAGTTCTTC.

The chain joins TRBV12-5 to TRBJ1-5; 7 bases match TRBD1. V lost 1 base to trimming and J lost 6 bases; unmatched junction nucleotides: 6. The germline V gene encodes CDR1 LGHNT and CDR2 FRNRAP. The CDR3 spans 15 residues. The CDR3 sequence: CASGLARQGFQPQHF. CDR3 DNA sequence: TGTGCTAGTGGTTTGGCACGACAGGGATTTCAGCCCCAGCATTTT.

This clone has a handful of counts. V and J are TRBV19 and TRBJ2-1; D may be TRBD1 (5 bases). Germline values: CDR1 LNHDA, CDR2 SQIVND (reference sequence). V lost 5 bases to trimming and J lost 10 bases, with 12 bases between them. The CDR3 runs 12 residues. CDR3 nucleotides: TGTGCCAGTAGTCCTCAGGGCGGCGAGCAGTTCTTC. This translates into CASSPQGGEQFF.

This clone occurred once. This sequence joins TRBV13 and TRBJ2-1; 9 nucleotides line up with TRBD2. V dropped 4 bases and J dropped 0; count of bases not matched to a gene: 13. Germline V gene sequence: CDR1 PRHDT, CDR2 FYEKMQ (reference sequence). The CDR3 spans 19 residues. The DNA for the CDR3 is TGTGCCAGCAGCTCCCCCGAAACCCGTAGCGGGAGCTCCTACAATGAGCAGTTCTTC. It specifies CASSSPETRSGSSYNEQFF.

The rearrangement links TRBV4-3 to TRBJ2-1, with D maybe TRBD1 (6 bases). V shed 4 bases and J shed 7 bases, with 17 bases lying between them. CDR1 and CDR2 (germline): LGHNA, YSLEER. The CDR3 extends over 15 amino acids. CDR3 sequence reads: CASSRYRASGNEQFF. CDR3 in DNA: TGCGCCAGCAGCCGGTACAGGGCTTCGGGGAATGAGCAGTTCTTC.

The CDR3 is CASSDPGTNSNNEQFF. DNA of the CDR3: TGTGCCAGCAGCGATCCCGGGACTAATTCCAACAATGAGCAGTTCTTC. The chain recombines TRBV7-3 with TRBJ2-1, with 7 bases lining up with TRBD2. J gave up 5 bases and V 5 bases, and 12 bases lay outside the gene matches. This CDR3 contains 16 residues. Germline lookup yields CDR1 SGHTA and CDR2 FQGTGA.

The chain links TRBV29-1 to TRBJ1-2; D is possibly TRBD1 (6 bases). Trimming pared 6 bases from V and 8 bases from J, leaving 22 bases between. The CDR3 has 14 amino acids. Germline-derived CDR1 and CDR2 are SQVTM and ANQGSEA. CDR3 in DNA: TGCAGCGTCCTCTGGGAGGCAGGGGTTACGGGCTACACCTTC. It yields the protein CSVLWEAGVTGYTF.

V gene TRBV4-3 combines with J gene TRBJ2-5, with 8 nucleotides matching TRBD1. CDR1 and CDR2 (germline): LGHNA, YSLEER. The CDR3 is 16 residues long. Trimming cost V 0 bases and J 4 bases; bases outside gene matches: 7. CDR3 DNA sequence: TGCGCCAGCAGCCAAGATTGGACAGGGACGGGAGAGACCCAGTACTTC. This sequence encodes CASSQDWTGTGETQYF.

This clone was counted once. CDR3 DNA sequence: TGTGCCAGTAGTATCCCAGCGGGGGTCGACAATGAGCAGTTCTTC. Its translation is CASSIPAGVDNEQFF. This sequence joins TRBV19 and TRBJ2-1, with 8 positions matching TRBD2. Losses at the gene ends were 3 bases for V and 5 bases for J; bases not matched to a gene: 6. Germline CDR1 is LNHDA and CDR2 is SQIVND (reference sequence). The CDR3 extends over 15 amino acids.

The CDR3 reads CASSLTSYTGELFF. The DNA of the CDR3 is TGTGCCAGCAGTCTCACGAGTTACACCGGGGAGCTGTTTTTT. The chain employs TRBV27 and TRBJ2-2; D is unclear. The CDR3 has 14 amino acids. Trimming cost V 5 bases and J 3 bases, with 10 bases left between them. From germline, CDR1 is MNHEY and CDR2 SMNVEV (reference sequence).

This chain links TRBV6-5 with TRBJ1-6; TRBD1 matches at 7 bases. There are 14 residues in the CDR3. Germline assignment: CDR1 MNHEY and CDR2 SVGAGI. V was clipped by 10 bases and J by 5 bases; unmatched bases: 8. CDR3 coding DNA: TGTGCCACCGCGGGGGACAGTAATAATTCACCCCTCCACTTT. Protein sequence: CATAGDSNNSPLHF.

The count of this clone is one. CDR3 bases: TGTGCCAGCAGCTCCAGCGTACGGGGACAGCTCCCCTCTGGGGCCAACGTCCTGACTTTC. Protein sequence: CASSSSVRGQLPSGANVLTF. The J gene is TRBJ2-6, the V gene TRBV7-8; 7 bases match TRBD1. The junction had 15 bases not matched to a gene; V was cut back by 4 bases and J by 0 bases. The CDR3 is 20 residues long. Germline V gives CDR1 SGHVS, CDR2 FQNEAQ.

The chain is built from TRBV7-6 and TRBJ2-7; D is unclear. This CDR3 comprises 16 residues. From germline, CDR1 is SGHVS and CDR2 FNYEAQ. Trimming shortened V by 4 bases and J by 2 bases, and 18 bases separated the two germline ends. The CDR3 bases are TGTGCCAGCAGCTCCCTAAGAGGAACTAAACCCTACGAGCAGTACTTC. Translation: CASSSLRGTKPYEQYF. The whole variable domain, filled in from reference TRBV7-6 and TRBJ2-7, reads GAGVSQSPRYKVTKRGQDVALRCDPISGHVSLYWYRQALGQGPEFLTYFNYEAQQDKSGLPNDRFSAERPEGSISTLTIQRTEQRDSAMYRCASSSLRGTKPYEQYFGPGTRLTVT.

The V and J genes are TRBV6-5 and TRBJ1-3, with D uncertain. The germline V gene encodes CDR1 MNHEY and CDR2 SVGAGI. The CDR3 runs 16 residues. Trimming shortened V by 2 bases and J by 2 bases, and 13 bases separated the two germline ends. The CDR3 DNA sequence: TGTGCCAGCAGTTACGCCGCAGGTGAAACTGGAAACACCATATATTTT. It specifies CASSYAAGETGNTIYF.

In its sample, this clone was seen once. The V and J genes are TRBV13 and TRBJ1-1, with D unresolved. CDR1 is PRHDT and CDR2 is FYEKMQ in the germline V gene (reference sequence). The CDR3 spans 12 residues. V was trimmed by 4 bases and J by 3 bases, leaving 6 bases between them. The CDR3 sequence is CASSSYYTEAFF. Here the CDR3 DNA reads TGTGCCAGCAGCTCCTACTACACTGAAGCTTTCTTT. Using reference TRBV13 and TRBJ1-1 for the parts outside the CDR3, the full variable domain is AAGVIQSPRHLIKEKRETATLKCYPIPRHDTVYWYQQGPGQDPQFLISFYEKMQSDKGSIPDRFSAQQFSDYHSELNMSSLELGDSALYFCASSSYYTEAFFGQGTRLTVV.

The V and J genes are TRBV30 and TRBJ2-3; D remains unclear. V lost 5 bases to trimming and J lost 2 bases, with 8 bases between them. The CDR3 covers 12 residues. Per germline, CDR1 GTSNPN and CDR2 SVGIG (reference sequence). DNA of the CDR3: TGTGCCTGGGGTGATGACACAGATACGCAGTATTTT. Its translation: CAWGDDTDTQYF.

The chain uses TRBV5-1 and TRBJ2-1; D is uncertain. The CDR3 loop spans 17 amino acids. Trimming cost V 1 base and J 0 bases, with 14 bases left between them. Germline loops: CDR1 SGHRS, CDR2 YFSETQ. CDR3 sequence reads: CASSLHQPVSSYNEQFF. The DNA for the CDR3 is TGCGCCAGCAGCTTGCATCAGCCTGTGAGCTCCTACAATGAGCAGTTCTTC.